The 28 T cell receptor beta chains given below trace back to one sample, sequenced in a study of T-cell reconstitution after alpha-beta-depleted transplantation in children. A TCRbeta library incorporating unique molecular identifiers was prepared. TCRdb re-called the PCR reads with MiXCR, one entry per CDR3 protein. This sample has approximately 400,000 distinct CDR3 sequences, with about 11% found just once. The sequences come from PBMCs from the stem cell graft donor, collected from the stem cell graft. The receptor set was obtained from a human donor who donated a stem cell graft to a child with acute myeloid leukemia.

The CDR3 spells CASTIAGVYQPQHF. As DNA, the CDR3 is TGTGCCAGTACCATTGCAGGGGTCTATCAGCCCCAGCATTTT. The chain employs TRBV19 and TRBJ1-5, with D maybe TRBD1 (6 bases). Trimming left V 7 bases short and J 5 bases short, with 15 bases between. In germline, CDR1 is LNHDA, CDR2 SQIVND (reference sequence). The length of the CDR3 is 14 residues. Full variable domain (outside the CDR3, taken from reference TRBV19 and TRBJ1-5): DGGITQSPKYLFRKEGQNVTLSCEQNLNHDAMYWYRQDPGQGLRLIYYSQIVNDFQKGDIAEGYSVSREKKESFPLTVTSAQKNPTAFYLCASTIAGVYQPQHFGDGTRLSIL.

This clonotype appeared a few times. The chain has TRBV5-1 and TRBJ2-3, with a tentative D call TRBD2 (5 bases). The ends were cut back, 2 bases at V and 4 bases at J, with 11 bases in the middle. Germline V lookup: CDR1 SGHRS, CDR2 YFSETQ. This CDR3 has 14 residues. CDR3 bases: TGCGCCAGCAGCTTTACGGGGTCCCCAGATACGCAGTATTTT. Translating gives CASSFTGSPDTQYF.

The chain has TRBV20-1 and TRBJ2-7; 13 positions agree with TRBD2. The CDR3 runs 14 residues. Germline CDR1 reads DFQATT; CDR2 reads SNEGSKA (reference sequence). Trimming removed 5 bases from V and 2 bases from J; junction bases left unmatched: 3. CDR3: CSAPGLAGPYEQYF. The DNA of the CDR3 is TGCAGTGCTCCGGGACTAGCGGGACCCTACGAGCAGTACTTC.

This clonotype was seen repeatedly, ten times or more. CDR3 sequence reads: CSAAATGKFDDNSPLHF. The DNA for the CDR3 is TGCAGTGCGGCTGCGACGGGAAAGTTCGACGATAATTCACCCCTCCACTTT. The chain links TRBV20-1 to TRBJ1-6; D is undetermined. Germline values: CDR1 DFQATT, CDR2 SNEGSKA (reference sequence). The CDR3 spans 17 residues. The germline V and J ends were trimmed by 6 bases and 5 bases, with 23 bases remaining between them.

This clonotype came up many times. The chain links TRBV3-1 to TRBJ2-7; D is uncertain. V shed 1 base and J shed 0 bases, with 7 bases lying between them. Per the germline V gene, CDR1 is LGHDT and CDR2 is YNNKEL (reference sequence). The CDR3 is made up of 14 amino acids. The CDR3 nucleotides are TGTGCCAGCAGCCAAGGGCACAGCTCCTACGAGCAGTACGTC. Protein sequence: CASSQGHSSYEQYV.

In this sample, this clonotype turned up a few times. The chain has TRBV9 and TRBJ2-7; 8 nucleotides match TRBD2. V trimming: 3 bases; J trimming: 2 bases; junction bases outside the gene matches: 4. This CDR3 spans 14 amino acids. CDR1 and CDR2 (germline): SGDLS, YYNGEE. The CDR3, as DNA: TGTGCCAGCAGCGAGGGACTAGGTCCCTACGAGCAGTACTTC. Its translation is CASSEGLGPYEQYF.

This clonotype was seen more than once but under ten times. This chain uses TRBV27 with TRBJ2-1, with D possibly being TRBD2 (7 bases). The CDR3 extends over 15 amino acids. Trimming removed 1 base from V and 5 bases from J, with 12 bases in between. Germline assignment: CDR1 MNHEY and CDR2 SMNVEV (reference sequence). CDR3 DNA sequence: TGTGCCAGCAGTTTATGGGAGGGGGGGGACAATGAGCAGTTCTTC. As protein: CASSLWEGGDNEQFF.

V is TRBV20-1 and J is TRBJ2-7, with TRBD2 identical over 9 bases. Germline loops: CDR1 DFQATT, CDR2 SNEGSKA (reference sequence). The ends lost 3 bases at V and 3 bases at J; junction bases unmatched: 6. This CDR3 region has 14 residues. The DNA of the CDR3 is TGCAGTGCTAGCGGTAGCGGGAGCCTCTACGAGCAGTACTTC. It codes for CSASGSGSLYEQYF.

The chain has TRBV6-2 or TRBV6-3 and TRBJ2-2, with D unresolved. CDR3 length equals 13 residues. Germline V gene data show CDR1 as MNHEY and CDR2 as SVGEGT. With 4 bases removed from V and 7 bases from J, the gap between germline ends came to 10 bases. CDR3 residues: CASSWSLFGELFF. In DNA form, the CDR3 reads TGTGCCAGCAGTTGGTCCCTGTTCGGGGAGCTGTTTTTT.

The V call is TRBV18, the J call TRBJ1-5; D perhaps matches TRBD1 (6 bases). V lost 2 bases, J lost 7 bases, and 18 bases lay in between. CDR1 is KGHSH, CDR2 LQKENI, per germline. CDR3 length equals 16 residues. The DNA of the CDR3 is TGTGCCAGCTCACCAGACAGGCTGGGGGCTCGGCAGCCCCAGCATTTT. This encodes CASSPDRLGARQPQHF.

This clonotype was seen only a few times. The V gene is TRBV29-1, the J gene TRBJ2-1; maybe TRBD1 (5 bases). The germline V and J ends were trimmed by 1 base and 0 bases, with 7 bases remaining between them. The CDR3 loop spans 14 amino acids. Germline V gives CDR1 SQVTM, CDR2 ANQGSEA. The CDR3 protein is CSVEGGRSYNEQFF. In DNA, the CDR3 is TGCAGCGTTGAAGGGGGCCGCTCCTACAATGAGCAGTTCTTC.

Ten or more counts support this clonotype. The chain joins TRBV20-1 to TRBJ2-1; TRBD2 aligns across 12 bases. Germline assignment: CDR1 DFQATT and CDR2 SNEGSKA (reference sequence). The CDR3 consists of 15 residues. V gave up 3 bases and J gave up 9 bases; unmatched junction bases: 9. The DNA for the CDR3 is TGCAGTGCTAGCCGAACTAGCGGGGGGAGTGGTGAGCAGTTCTTC. This encodes CSASRTSGGSGEQFF.

The chain joins TRBV10-2 to TRBJ2-3; 9 bases match TRBD1. The CDR3 covers 16 residues. V lost 6 bases, J lost 0 bases, and 7 bases stayed unmatched. Germline CDR1 reads WSHSY; CDR2 reads SAAADI. The CDR3 coding sequence is TGCGCCAGCAGGTTTGGGACAGGGAGTAGCACAGATACGCAGTATTTT. It yields the protein CASRFGTGSSTDTQYF.

This clonotype is a singleton in its sample. The J gene is TRBJ2-5, the V gene TRBV30; unclear D gene. Per the germline V gene, CDR1 is GTSNPN and CDR2 is SVGIG (reference sequence). The CDR3 length is 13 residues. V was cut by 3 bases and J by 9 bases, with 17 bases left in between. For the CDR3, the DNA is TGTGCCTGGAGCCGGTGGGCGGCTCCGGCCCAGTACTTC. This codes for CAWSRWAAPAQYF. The variable domain in full, with the rest retrieved from reference TRBV30 and TRBJ2-5, is SQTIHQWPATLVQPVGSPLSLECTVEGTSNPNLYWYRQAAGRGLQLLFYSVGIGQISSEVPQNLSASRPQDRQFILSSKKLLLSDSGFYLCAWSRWAAPAQYFGPGTRLLVL.

In this sample, this clonotype turned up a few times. The chain carries TRBV15 and TRBJ2-3; 8 bases fit TRBD1. The junction had 3 bases not matched to a gene; V was cut back by 0 bases and J by 10 bases. The germline V gene has CDR1 LNHNV and CDR2 YYDKDF (reference sequence). This CDR3 is built from 13 residues. The CDR3 region has the DNA TGTGCCACCAGCAGAGATCAGGGGGCGGCGCAGTATTTT. Protein: CATSRDQGAAQYF.

The chain has TRBV5-1 and TRBJ2-2, with D perhaps TRBD1 (6 bases). Trimming removed 5 bases from V and 4 bases from J, with 12 bases in between. This CDR3 has 14 amino acids. CDR1 is SGHRS and CDR2 is YFSETQ in the germline V gene. The CDR3 DNA reads as TGCGCCAGCAGTGACACCAGGGGCACCGGGGAGCTGTTTTTT. This codes for CASSDTRGTGELFF.

The V gene is TRBV29-1, the J gene TRBJ1-2; 7 nucleotides agree with TRBD1. V trimming: 7 bases; J trimming: 4 bases; junction bases outside the gene matches: 9. The CDR3 contains 13 residues. Germline V gene data show CDR1 as SQVTM and CDR2 as ANQGSEA. The CDR3 reads CSASGGQAYGYTF. DNA for the CDR3: TGCAGCGCTTCGGGTGGACAGGCCTATGGCTACACCTTC. Supplemented by reference TRBV29-1 and TRBJ1-2, the full variable domain reads SAVISQKPSRDICQRGTSLTIQCQVDSQVTMMFWYRQQPGQSLTLIATANQGSEATYESGFVIDKFPISRPNLTFSTLTVSNMSPEDSSIYLCSASGGQAYGYTFGSGTRLTVV.

This chain joins TRBV5-1 and TRBJ1-6; D perhaps matches TRBD1 (5 bases). This CDR3 comprises 16 residues. Germline V gives CDR1 SGHRS, CDR2 YFSETQ. V lost 4 bases and J lost 0, with 11 bases in between. In nucleotides, the CDR3 is TGCGCCAGCAGCCCGTCCGGGGCCTCCTATAATTCACCCCTCCACTTT. Protein product: CASSPSGASYNSPLHF.

This clonotype was recorded a few times. The rearrangement joins TRBV24-1 to TRBJ2-1, with 7 bases matching TRBD1. The CDR3 loop spans 15 amino acids. Germline V gene sequence: CDR1 KGHDR, CDR2 SFDVKD. Trimming took 3 bases from V and 0 from J; bases not matched to a gene: 1. The CDR3 DNA is TGTGCCACCAGTGATGGACAGGTCTCCTACAATGAGCAGTTCTTC. Residues: CATSDGQVSYNEQFF.

This clonotype appeared a few times. The chain has TRBV21-1 and TRBJ2-1; the table's D call of TRBD1 was not tested on the DNA. TRBV21-1 is shown as a pseudogene. This CDR3 region has 17 residues. The CDR3 sequence is CASSKGSGSGVSNEQFF. DNA of the CDR3: TGTGCCAGCAGCAAAGGCTCGGGCAGTGGGGTTTCCAATGAGCAGTTCTTC.

This clonotype was counted at least ten times. V usage is TRBV6-5 and J usage is TRBJ2-5; 8 positions match TRBD1. The CDR3 consists of 15 residues. In germline, CDR1 is MNHEY, CDR2 SVGAGI. The V and J ends lost 5 bases and 4 bases, in that order; junction bases with no gene match: 9. CDR3 region: CASSNLQGVGETQYF. In DNA form, the CDR3 reads TGTGCCAGCAGTAACTTACAGGGGGTGGGAGAGACCCAGTACTTC.

Only a few counts were recorded for this clonotype. V gene TRBV20-1 combines with J gene TRBJ2-7, with 7 positions matching TRBD2. V was pared by 6 bases and J by 5 bases, with 4 bases of the junction left unmatched. The CDR3 runs to 11 residues. Germline V lookup: CDR1 DFQATT, CDR2 SNEGSKA (reference sequence). As DNA, the CDR3 is TGCAGTGCGAAGACTAGCCACGAGCAGTACTTC. This gives the protein CSAKTSHEQYF.

This clonotype was observed many times. V gene TRBV29-1 combines with J gene TRBJ2-5; tentatively, D is TRBD1 (6 bases). CDR1 and CDR2 (germline): SQVTM, ANQGSEA. The CDR3 has 13 amino acids. The V and J ends lost 8 bases and 2 bases respectively, with 15 bases between them. CDR3 bases: TGCAGCATAACAGGGTCCTTTCAAGAGACCCAGTACTTC. It yields the protein CSITGSFQETQYF.

This clonotype occurred many times. The V and J genes are TRBV5-1 and TRBJ1-2, with 8 bases fitting TRBD1. The CDR3 runs 11 residues. After removal of 7 bases from V and 8 bases from J, the junction contained 4 bases not matched to a gene. Germline values: CDR1 SGHRS, CDR2 YFSETQ. The CDR3 coding sequence is TGCGCCAGCGGACAGGGTAACGGCTACACCTTC. Its protein product is CASGQGNGYTF.

The rearrangement uses TRBV5-1 and TRBJ2-1; 8 nucleotides match TRBD2. The germline gives CDR1 SGHRS, CDR2 YFSETQ. This CDR3 is 15 amino acids long. Trimming removed 2 bases from V and 6 bases from J; junction bases left unmatched: 7. CDR3: CASSLGTREVNEQFF. The CDR3 DNA sequence: TGCGCCAGCAGCTTAGGGACTAGGGAAGTCAATGAGCAGTTCTTC.

This clonotype was observed at least ten times. The chain joins TRBV11-2 to TRBJ1-2, with D maybe TRBD1 (5 bases). Per germline, CDR1 SGHAT and CDR2 FQNNGV. The CDR3 is 13 amino acids. V dropped 5 bases and J dropped 1 base, with 8 bases sitting between them. The CDR3 DNA reads TGTGCCAGCAGCCGGGACGGTAACTATGGCTACACCTTC. Amino acids: CASSRDGNYGYTF.

The chain combines TRBV20-1 with TRBJ2-5; D may be TRBD1 (6 bases). The CDR3 runs to 12 residues. Trimming stripped 8 bases from V and 4 bases from J, with 14 bases between. Per germline, CDR1 DFQATT and CDR2 SNEGSKA (reference sequence). CDR3 loop: CSTRGIGETQYF. Here the CDR3 DNA reads TGCAGTACAAGGGGGATTGGAGAGACCCAGTACTTC.

The chain joins TRBV7-8 to TRBJ2-7; 9 positions match TRBD1. This CDR3 contains 15 residues. CDR1 is SGHVS and CDR2 is FQNEAQ in the germline V gene. V shed 5 bases, J shed 1 base, and the junction held 6 bases outside the gene matches. CDR3 bases: TGTGCCAGCAGCGTAGGGACAGGGAGGTCCTACGAGCAGTACGTC. This codes for CASSVGTGRSYEQYV.